One sample yielded the 22 T cell receptor beta chains listed below, sequenced in a study of shared clonotypes between healthy human individuals. Method: immunoSEQ multiplex PCR; TCRdb's copy keeps in-frame clones and lacks some. In the table there are 2,500,000 or so clones, approximately 92% of which are singletons. Material for sequencing was naive CD4+ T cells sorted from blood. Subset described: CD45RA+ positively selected. Source of these receptors: a man aged 18 to 30 in good health.

CDR3 loop: CASSPPTGNEKLFF. The CDR3 DNA sequence: TGTGCCAGTAGCCCTCCGACAGGGAATGAAAAACTGTTTTTT. The chain couples TRBV19 to TRBJ1-4; the match to TRBD1 covers 7 bases. Germline V lookup: CDR1 LNHDA, CDR2 SQIVND (reference sequence). CDR3 length: 14 residues. Unmatched junction bases numbered 6, after V lost 6 bases and J lost 5 bases.

The rearrangement uses TRBV4-1 and TRBJ2-3, with TRBD2 as a possible D gene (5 bases). Looked up from germline, CDR1 is MGHRA and CDR2 is YSYEKL. The CDR3 consists of 14 residues. V shed 5 bases and J shed 2 bases, with 11 bases lying between them. This CDR3 is CASSLATITDTQYF. In DNA, the CDR3 is TGCGCCAGCAGCTTAGCGACCATCACAGATACGCAGTATTTT.

This chain connects TRBV2 to TRBJ2-4; D is possibly TRBD1 (5 bases). CDR1 is SNHLY and CDR2 is FYNNEI in the germline V gene. Trimming removed 5 bases at V and 6 bases at J, with 8 bases between. CDR3 length equals 12 residues. The DNA of the CDR3 is TGTGCCAGCAGTACCGACAGAAACATTCAGTACTTC. This sequence encodes CASSTDRNIQYF.

The chain is built from TRBV18 and TRBJ1-1; no reliable D call. This CDR3 contains 15 residues. V was shortened by 1 base and J by 3 bases, with 12 bases between the two germline ends. The germline V gene encodes CDR1 KGHSH and CDR2 LQKENI. For the CDR3, the DNA is TGTGCCAGCTCACCACTTGCAGGTCCGTACACTGAAGCTTTCTTT. Translating gives CASSPLAGPYTEAFF.

V is TRBV28 and J is TRBJ1-6; no clear D gene. CDR1 is MDHEN and CDR2 is SYDVKM in the germline V gene. V lost 7 bases and J lost 10, with 14 bases in between. The CDR3 length is 13 residues. This CDR3 reads CASIERSWSPLHF. The CDR3 DNA follows: TGTGCCAGCATCGAGAGGAGTTGGTCACCCCTCCACTTT.

A note on this clone: A junction end diverges from the germline sequence, so it may reflect a read error. Different DNA sequences within this sample yield the same CDR3. The chain joins TRBV5-4 to TRBJ1-1, with TRBD1 as a possible D gene (5 bases). The CDR3 length is 14 residues. Germline CDR1 is SGHNT and CDR2 is YYREEE (reference sequence). The CDR3 spells CASSSPTRQQQVVF. Here the CDR3 DNA reads TGTGCCAGCAGCTCTCCTACAAGGCAGCAACAGGTAGTCTTT.

The chain carries TRBV11-2 and TRBJ2-2, with 7 bases fitting TRBD1. The CDR3 extends over 15 amino acids. Per the germline V gene, CDR1 is SGHAT and CDR2 is FQNNGV. Losses at the gene ends were 5 bases for V and 2 bases for J; bases not matched to a gene: 5. The CDR3 is CASSATGYNTGELFF. For the CDR3, the DNA is TGTGCCAGCAGCGCGACAGGGTATAACACCGGGGAGCTGTTTTTT.

This clone appeared a few times. In the same sample, other DNA sequences code for this CDR3. This sequence joins TRBV6-1 and TRBJ1-5, with no clear D. Looked up from germline, CDR1 is MNHNS and CDR2 is SASEGT. There are 14 residues in the CDR3. V gave up 3 bases and J gave up 0 bases, with 6 bases separating them. CDR3 coding DNA: TGTGCCAGCAGTGAGGGGAATAGCAATCAGCCCCAGCATTTT. Translated: CASSEGNSNQPQHF.

This sequence joins TRBV28 and TRBJ1-2, with D tentatively TRBD1 (6 bases). This CDR3 is built from 14 residues. Trimming removed 5 bases at V and 4 bases at J, with 14 bases between. Germline values: CDR1 MDHEN, CDR2 SYDVKM. This chain's CDR3 is CASSQPQGSYGYTF. In nucleotides, the CDR3 is TGTGCCAGCAGTCAACCCCAGGGGTCCTATGGCTACACCTTC.

The chain couples TRBV7-2 to TRBJ2-4; D perhaps matches TRBD2 (5 bases). Germline CDR1 and CDR2: SGHTA and FQGNSA. The CDR3 is made up of 15 amino acids. Trimming shortened V by 5 bases and J by 9 bases, and 20 bases separated the two germline ends. DNA for the CDR3: TGTGCCAGCAGCCCCCCAGGTCCCACTCGGGGCATTCAGTACTTC. Amino acid sequence: CASSPPGPTRGIQYF.

Details on this clone: Other DNA variants within this sample encode the same CDR3. This rearrangement joins TRBV29-1 to TRBJ1-1; D is uncertain. The V gene lost 3 bases and the J gene lost 1 base, with 3 bases spanning the gap. Looked up from germline, CDR1 is SQVTM and CDR2 is ANQGSEA. This CDR3 contains 11 residues. The CDR3 reads CSVDRNTEAFF. The CDR3 nucleotides read TGCAGCGTTGATCGGAACACTGAAGCTTTCTTT.

The chain employs TRBV11-2 and TRBJ1-6; 7 bases match TRBD1. This CDR3 comprises 16 residues. Trimming removed 1 base from V and 7 bases from J; junction bases left unmatched: 7. Germline CDR1 and CDR2: SGHAT and FQNNGV. The CDR3 reads CASSLVPGQSNSPLHF. The DNA of the CDR3 is TGTGCCAGCAGCTTAGTTCCGGGACAGAGCAATTCACCCCTCCACTTT. Combining the CDR3 with reference TRBV11-2 and TRBJ1-6 gives the whole variable domain EAGVAQSPRYKIIEKRQSVAFWCNPISGHATLYWYQQILGQGPKLLIQFQNNGVVDDSQLPKDRFSAERLKGVDSTLKIQPAKLEDSAVYLCASSLVPGQSNSPLHFGNGTRLTVT.

The chain is built from TRBV19 and TRBJ2-5; D possibly corresponds to TRBD2 (6 bases). The CDR3 contains 14 residues. Between the trimmed V and J ends, which lost 7 bases and 0 bases, there was a span of 12 bases. From germline, CDR1 is LNHDA and CDR2 SQIVND (reference sequence). This CDR3 is CASKGGAYQETQYF. The CDR3 DNA sequence: TGTGCCAGTAAAGGAGGGGCGTACCAAGAGACCCAGTACTTC.

This sequence joins TRBV23-1 and TRBJ1-1; weak D call: TRBD1 (6 bases). TRBV23-1 is treated as an ORF (open reading frame) with a function not yet certain. V gave up 1 base and J gave up 2 bases, with 14 bases separating them. The CDR3 runs to 16 residues. CDR3 bases: TGCGCCAGCAGTCAATGGAGTTGCAGGGGAAACACTGAAGCTTTCTTT. Its protein is CASSQWSCRGNTEAFF.

The chain links TRBV21-1 to TRBJ2-6; the D call TRBD1 from the table was never checked on the DNA. TRBV21-1 is recorded as a pseudogene. The CDR3 contains 19 residues. As DNA, the CDR3 is TGTGCCAGCGGCCATCGAGGGACAGGGGACTTCTCTGGGGCCAACGTCCTGACTTTC. Amino acids: CASGHRGTGDFSGANVLTF.

J is TRBJ2-3 and V is TRBV30; D gene ambiguous. CDR1 and CDR2 (germline): GTSNPN, SVGIG (reference sequence). The CDR3 is made up of 16 amino acids. The V end lost 1 base, the J end lost 1 base, and 15 bases lay between the germline ends. The CDR3 coding sequence is TGTGCCTGGAGTGCCCCGCGCCCAACCCGCACAGATACGCAGTATTTT. Translated, it gives CAWSAPRPTRTDTQYF.

This chain uses TRBV28 with TRBJ2-2; TRBD2 matches at 7 bases. With V trimmed by 11 bases and J by 3 bases, 3 bases remained unmatched. The CDR3 runs to 12 residues. Germline CDR1 is MDHEN and CDR2 is SYDVKM. The CDR3, as DNA: TGTGCCGGCCGGGGGGACACCGGGGAGCTGTTTTTT. Its translation: CAGRGDTGELFF.

CDR3 DNA: TGTGCCAGCAGCGTAGGTGACGAATACACCATATATTTT. Translated: CASSVGDEYTIYF. V usage is TRBV9 and J usage is TRBJ1-3; D not certain. V was pared by 0 bases and J by 8 bases, with 9 bases between. The CDR3 totals 13 residues. Germline V CDR1 and CDR2: SGDLS, YYNGEE.

The chain uses TRBV4-1 and TRBJ2-1; 7 positions agree with TRBD2. The CDR3 loop spans 16 amino acids. Trimming took 5 bases from V and 4 from J; bases not matched to a gene: 11. Germline CDR1 and CDR2: MGHRA and YSYEKL. CDR3 in DNA: TGCGCCAGCAGCGCCCGGGTACTAGCGAGATACAATGAGCAGTTCTTC. Residues: CASSARVLARYNEQFF.

The J gene is TRBJ2-5, the V gene TRBV6-5; no firm D call. The germline gives CDR1 MNHEY, CDR2 SVGAGI. The CDR3 is 13 residues long. The V end was cut by 8 bases, the J end by 2 bases, with 12 bases between. This CDR3 is CASDGQKQETQYF. CDR3 in DNA: TGTGCCAGCGACGGCCAGAAGCAAGAGACCCAGTACTTC.

This sequence joins TRBV7-2 and TRBJ2-7, with D hard to call. V was trimmed by 4 bases and J by 0 bases, leaving 13 bases between them. Germline V gene data show CDR1 as SGHTA and CDR2 as FQGNSA. The CDR3 has 15 residues. The CDR3 DNA is TGTGCCAGCAGCTCCAGACACGTTACCTCCTACGAGCAGTACTTC. It codes for CASSSRHVTSYEQYF.

To note about this clone: The conserved phenylalanine or tryptophan is not found at the CDR3 terminus, so this likely reflects a read error. It is unclear where the CDR3 begins or ends on the DNA, so no DNA is shown, and the CDR3 is as TCRdb lists it. The V and J genes are TRBV10-1 and TRBJ1-6. Germline loops: CDR1 WNHNN, CDR2 SYGVQD (reference sequence). The CDR3 has 12 amino acids, counting both end residues. The CDR3 region is CASTDKAGGGLN.